Listed here are 22 T cell receptor beta chains from one sample, sequenced in a study of shared clonotypes between healthy human individuals. Some clones are missing from TCRdb's copy, which holds only in-frame ones; the method was immunoSEQ multiplex PCR. The sample records around 1.4 million clones, about 98.5% being singletons. What was sequenced was naive CD4+ T cells sorted from blood. Described subset: CD45RA+ positively selected. The source of these receptors is a man aged 25 to 40 in good health.

The rearrangement uses TRBV30 and TRBJ1-2, with D perhaps TRBD1 (6 bases). Germline V gene lookup returns CDR1 GTSNPN and CDR2 SVGIG (reference sequence). Between the trimmed V and J ends, which lost 5 bases and 6 bases, there was a span of 10 bases. The CDR3 sequence is 11 residues long. CDR3 sequence reads: CAWARGHGYTF. The CDR3 bases are TGTGCCTGGGCCAGGGGTCATGGCTACACCTTC.

The chain is built from TRBV4-3 and TRBJ2-1, with D hard to call. V was trimmed by 0 bases and J by 3 bases, leaving 6 bases between them. In germline, CDR1 is LGHNA, CDR2 YSLEER. The CDR3 is 14 amino acids. CDR3 in amino acids: CASSQETGYNEQFF. CDR3 DNA: TGCGCCAGCAGCCAAGAGACCGGCTACAATGAGCAGTTCTTC.

The chain joins TRBV7-7 to TRBJ2-2, with D perhaps TRBD2 (6 bases). There are 15 residues in the CDR3. The V gene lost 5 bases and the J gene lost 2 bases, with 12 bases spanning the gap. Germline V CDR1 and CDR2: SSHAT, FNYEAQ (reference sequence). The CDR3 region is CASSPGVANTGELFF. The CDR3 nucleotides are TGTGCCAGCAGCCCGGGAGTAGCTAACACCGGGGAGCTGTTTTTT.

This clone was recorded once. The chain is built from TRBV7-3 and TRBJ2-7, with 11 bases aligning to TRBD2. The CDR3 is made up of 16 amino acids. Per the germline V gene, CDR1 is SGHTA and CDR2 is FQGTGA. V lost 4 bases to trimming and J lost 7 bases; unmatched junction nucleotides: 12. For the CDR3, the DNA is TGTGCCAGCAGCTCCACCGGGACTAGCGGACTACGAGAGCAGTACTTC. Protein: CASSSTGTSGLREQYF.

The CDR3 sequence is CASKRTSGLLSGANVLTF. CDR3 bases: TGTGCCAGTAAACGGACTAGCGGGTTGCTTTCTGGGGCCAACGTCCTGACTTTC. The chain links TRBV19 to TRBJ2-6; 11 bases fit TRBD2. J gave up 1 base and V 7 bases, and 9 bases lay outside the gene matches. The germline V gene encodes CDR1 LNHDA and CDR2 SQIVND (reference sequence). This CDR3 is built from 18 residues.

The chain links TRBV5-1 to TRBJ2-7, with 9 nucleotides matching TRBD1. This CDR3 has 15 amino acids. The J segment lost 6 bases and the V segment lost 5 bases, leaving 12 bases of the junction unmatched. Germline loops: CDR1 SGHRS, CDR2 YFSETQ. The CDR3 nucleotides read TGCGCCAGCAGTCCGACCGGGACAGGGATTTTCGAGCAGTACTTC. This translates into CASSPTGTGIFEQYF.

This clone is a singleton in its sample. V and J are TRBV5-6 and TRBJ2-7; no definite D call. Germline CDR1 reads SGHDT; CDR2 reads YYEEEE. With 2 bases removed from V and 2 bases from J, the gap between germline ends came to 11 bases. This CDR3 has 14 amino acids. CDR3 nucleotides: TGTGCCAGCAGCTTAATAACCGGCACCTACGAGCAGTACTTC. It codes for CASSLITGTYEQYF.

J is TRBJ2-7 and V is TRBV1; the table calls TRBD2, which could not be checked here. TRBV1 is a recognized pseudogene. The CDR3 has 17 residues. The CDR3 region has the DNA TGCACCAGCAGCCAAGAGAAAAAACTAGCGGGTAACTACGAGCAGTACTTC. It encodes CTSSQEKKLAGNYEQYF.

The genes are TRBV5-6 and TRBJ2-3; 9 bases are shared with TRBD1. V was clipped by 5 bases and J by 4 bases; unmatched bases: 5. The CDR3 spans 14 residues. Germline values: CDR1 SGHDT, CDR2 YYEEEE. CDR3 bases: TGTGCCAGCAGTCCGTGGGACAGGGCAGATACGCAGTATTTT. As protein: CASSPWDRADTQYF.

The J gene is TRBJ2-5, the V gene TRBV10-2, with D possibly TRBD1 on 6 matching bases. This CDR3 has 13 amino acids. Germline V gene data show CDR1 as WSHSY and CDR2 as SAAADI. The V end lost 8 bases, the J end lost 4 bases, and 14 bases lay between the germline ends. DNA for the CDR3: TGCGCCAGCGGTGGCAGGGGTATAGAGACCCAGTACTTC. Translated, it gives CASGGRGIETQYF.

This chain connects TRBV5-5 to TRBJ2-1, with 7 bases lining up with TRBD2. The V segment lost 6 bases and the J segment 8 bases; nucleotides outside the gene matches: 14. From germline, CDR1 is SGHKS and CDR2 YYEKEE (reference sequence). This CDR3 comprises 15 residues. The CDR3 sequence is CASTSRWTSNDEQFF. DNA for the CDR3: TGTGCCAGCACCTCCCGTTGGACTAGTAACGATGAGCAGTTCTTC.

The chain is built from TRBV9 and TRBJ2-7; D may be TRBD1 (6 bases). V lost 3 bases, J lost 4 bases, and 14 bases lay in between. Per germline, CDR1 SGDLS and CDR2 YYNGEE. There are 14 residues in the CDR3. The CDR3 protein is CASSAHGTSYEQYF. CDR3 coding DNA: TGTGCCAGCAGCGCCCACGGGACATCGTACGAGCAGTACTTC. The full variable domain, rest sourced from reference TRBV9 and TRBJ2-7, is DSGVTQTPKHLITATGQRVTLRCSPRSGDLSVYWYQQSLDQGLQFLIQYYNGEERAKGNILERFSAQQFPDLHSELNLSSLELGDSALYFCASSAHGTSYEQYFGPGTRLTVT.

The V call is TRBV5-1, the J call TRBJ1-2, with unresolved D. V was trimmed by 6 bases and J by 0 bases, leaving 18 bases between them. The germline V gene has CDR1 SGHRS and CDR2 YFSETQ. The CDR3 covers 16 residues. This chain's CDR3 is CASNRGTEKANYGYTF. The CDR3 DNA is TGCGCCAGCAATCGGGGAACGGAAAAAGCTAACTATGGCTACACCTTC. The whole variable domain, filled in from reference TRBV5-1 and TRBJ1-2, reads KAGVTQTPRYLIKTRGQQVTLSCSPISGHRSVSWYQQTPGQGLQFLFEYFSETQRNKGNFPGRFSGRQFSNSRSEMNVSTLELGDSALYLCASNRGTEKANYGYTFGSGTRLTVV.

CDR3 sequence: CASRGTGGGIFEAFF. The CDR3 coding sequence is TGTGCCAGCAGGGGGACAGGGGGCGGAATATTTGAAGCTTTCTTT. The V and J genes are TRBV28 and TRBJ1-1, with 12 bases aligning to TRBD1. Germline trimming cut 6 bases from V and 7 bases from J; bases unmatched to any gene: 9. Germline V CDR1 and CDR2: MDHEN, SYDVKM. The CDR3 is 15 residues long.

This chain connects TRBV5-4 to TRBJ2-1, with unresolved D. Germline V gene lookup returns CDR1 SGHNT and CDR2 YYREEE (reference sequence). Trimming took off 3 bases at V and 1 base at J, with 5 bases between the two ends. The CDR3 has 13 amino acids. The CDR3 region is CASSSASYNEQFF. The DNA for the CDR3 is TGTGCCAGCAGCTCTGCTTCCTACAATGAGCAGTTCTTC.

This chain connects TRBV29-1 to TRBJ1-5, with TRBD1 matching 9 bases. CDR1 is SQVTM and CDR2 is ANQGSEA in the germline V gene. J was trimmed by 7 bases and V by 6 bases; bases with no gene match: 7. The CDR3 has 13 residues. DNA of the CDR3: TGCAGCGTCGCCACAGGGGGCGCGCAGCCCCAGCATTTT. This codes for CSVATGGAQPQHF.

On this clone itself: This sample also contains other DNA sequences that code for the same CDR3. The chain carries TRBV6-1 and TRBJ2-7; D unresolved. The CDR3 loop spans 12 amino acids. Trimming cost V 5 bases and J 0 bases, with 5 bases left between them. Per the germline V gene, CDR1 is MNHNS and CDR2 is SASEGT. The CDR3 protein is CASSPSSYEQYF. The DNA for the CDR3 is TGTGCCAGCAGTCCTAGCTCCTACGAGCAGTACTTC.

The CDR3 sequence: CASRNDRGLAGELFF. The CDR3 DNA reads TGCGCCAGCAGGAACGACAGGGGCCTGGCCGGGGAGCTGTTTTTT. The J gene is TRBJ2-2, the V gene TRBV10-1; 8 bases are shared with TRBD1. The ends lost 6 bases at V and 6 bases at J; junction bases unmatched: 9. CDR1 is WNHNN, CDR2 SYGVQD, per germline (reference sequence). The CDR3 is 15 residues long.

This clone has only one observation. The chain uses TRBV5-1 and TRBJ2-5; D not resolved. The CDR3 totals 11 residues. Germline lookup yields CDR1 SGHRS and CDR2 YFSETQ. Trimming stripped 4 bases from V and 4 bases from J, with 5 bases between. The CDR3 reads CASSHTETQYF. DNA of the CDR3: TGCGCCAGCAGCCATACAGAGACCCAGTACTTC.

The chain recombines TRBV7-9 with TRBJ2-5; 9 bases match TRBD2. Germline CDR1 SEHNR, CDR2 FQNEAQ (reference sequence). The CDR3 consists of 14 residues. After removal of 5 bases from V and 1 base from J, the junction contained 2 bases not matched to a gene. The DNA of the CDR3 is TGTGCCAGCAGCCCTAGCGGGACCCAAGAGACCCAGTACTTC. Translated: CASSPSGTQETQYF.

The genes are TRBV5-1 and TRBJ2-7, with 10 bases that match TRBD2. Trimming cost V 2 bases and J 2 bases; bases outside gene matches: 4. Germline CDR1 and CDR2: SGHRS and YFSETQ. There are 15 residues in the CDR3. The CDR3 here is CASSLTSGTTYEQYF. The CDR3 DNA reads TGCGCCAGCAGCTTAACTAGCGGGACAACCTACGAGCAGTACTTC.

The V call is TRBV6-1, the J call TRBJ2-7; 10 positions agree with TRBD1. J was trimmed by 9 bases and V by 4 bases; bases with no gene match: 9. CDR1 MNHNS and CDR2 SASEGT come from the germline V gene. This CDR3 is built from 14 residues. The DNA of the CDR3 is TGTGCCAGCAGTGTTCGAGACAGGGGGCGGAGGCAGTACTTC. This gives the protein CASSVRDRGRRQYF.